This T cell receptor (beta chain) emerged from a study of control samples from healthy donors and cancer patients. This CDR3 is built from 15 residues. Trimming removed 9 bases at V and 3 bases at J, with 14 bases between. Per germline, CDR1 KGHDR and CDR2 SFDVKD. Sequencing was performed with immunoSEQ multiplex PCR; in TCRdb, only in-frame clones are kept and a portion is missing. The top ten hold around 3.5% of the sample, which has over 85,000 clones, approximately 88% seen once. The material sequenced was PBMCs. This clonotype originated in a woman aged 55-69 years with lung cancer. The V call is TRBV24-1, the J call TRBJ2-6, with no clear D. As DNA, the CDR3 is TGTGCCACCTACCGAGAGGCACTTGGGGCCAACGTCCTGACTTTC. Protein: CATYREALGANVLTF.